These 22 T cell receptor beta chains were sequenced from one sample in a study of T cell responses to AZD1222 COVID-19 vaccine. Sequencing was performed with immunoSEQ multiplex PCR; in TCRdb, only in-frame clones are kept and a portion is missing. The sample records under 140,000 clones, roughly nine tenths being singletons. The sample was peripheral blood, taken on day 0 of AZD1222 vaccination. The source is an adult in good health.

This clone was observed a single time. J is TRBJ1-1 and V is TRBV7-9; the D is unclear. CDR3 length: 17 amino acids. Germline V gene data show CDR1 as SEHNR and CDR2 as FQNEAQ (reference sequence). Deletions cut 0 bases from V and 2 bases from J, with 16 bases between. The DNA for the CDR3 is TGTGCCAGCAGCTTAGCGGGCTTTACAGAAGGAAACACTGAAGCTTTCTTT. This codes for CASSLAGFTEGNTEAFF.

This clone was counted only a few times. CDR3 residues: CASNAAGGPPDTQYF. The CDR3 DNA sequence: TGTGCCAGCAACGCAGCGGGGGGGCCGCCAGATACGCAGTATTTT. The chain recombines TRBV2 with TRBJ2-3; 10 bases map to TRBD2. The CDR3 has 15 residues. The germline V gene encodes CDR1 SNHLY and CDR2 FYNNEI. With 7 bases clipped from V and 4 bases from J, the junction kept 8 bases outside the gene matches.

This chain uses TRBV27 with TRBJ1-3; D is unclear. Germline CDR1 MNHEY, CDR2 SMNVEV (reference sequence). V lost 6 bases and J 0 bases, leaving 15 bases between the germline ends. CDR3 size: 16 residues. The CDR3 DNA sequence: TGTGCCAGCAGGGGGTCAGAACGCAGCTCTGGAAACACCATATATTTT. It specifies CASRGSERSSGNTIYF.

The rearrangement uses TRBV30 and TRBJ1-2; the D gene is possibly TRBD1 (5 bases). This CDR3 comprises 15 residues. Trimming cost V 0 bases and J 1 base, with 12 bases left between them. CDR1 is GTSNPN, CDR2 SVGIG, per germline (reference sequence). CDR3 loop: CAWSVGTEDNYGYTF. The CDR3 bases are TGTGCCTGGAGTGTAGGGACGGAGGATAACTATGGCTACACCTTC.

J is TRBJ2-2 and V is TRBV3-1 (or the pseudogene TRBV3-2); 7 nucleotides line up with TRBD1. V was clipped by 4 bases and J by 7 bases; unmatched bases: 6. Looked up from germline, CDR1 is LGHDT and CDR2 is YNNKEL (reference sequence). This CDR3 region has 14 residues. CDR3 amino acids: CASSRRQGVGELFF. CDR3 DNA sequence: TGTGCCAGCAGCCGCCGACAGGGAGTCGGGGAGCTGTTTTTT.

The chain links TRBV10-1 to TRBJ1-1; D is ambiguous. CDR1 is WNHNN, CDR2 SYGVQD, per germline (reference sequence). The V end lost 0 bases, the J end lost 1 base, and 12 bases lay between the germline ends. This CDR3 comprises 16 residues. This chain's CDR3 is CASSESRGVGNTEAFF. CDR3 in DNA: TGCGCCAGCAGTGAGTCGCGGGGAGTCGGGAACACTGAAGCTTTCTTT.

This clone showed up just once. J is TRBJ2-3 and V is TRBV6-6; 7 bases line up with TRBD1. Per the germline V gene, CDR1 is MNHNY and CDR2 is SVGAGI (reference sequence). This CDR3 has 15 amino acids. The junction had 8 bases not matched to a gene; V was cut back by 7 bases and J by 1 base. CDR3 loop: CASTVDRAGTDTQYF. CDR3 bases: TGTGCCAGCACCGTCGACAGGGCTGGCACAGATACGCAGTATTTT.

This chain links TRBV29-1 with TRBJ1-2; D ambiguous. The V end was cut by 6 bases, the J end by 1 base, with 9 bases between. The CDR3 has 12 amino acids. Germline CDR1 and CDR2: SQVTM and ANQGSEA. The CDR3 DNA is TGCAGCGTGCCGGGCCTTAACTATGGCTACACCTTC. It yields the protein CSVPGLNYGYTF.

This clone was found once. The chain's CDR3 is CASSSGGADYGYTF. CDR3 DNA sequence: TGTGCCAGTAGCTCAGGGGGCGCGGACTATGGCTACACCTTC. The chain employs TRBV19 and TRBJ1-2, with 8 bases that match TRBD1. V dropped 6 bases and J dropped 3; count of bases not matched to a gene: 6. Germline V lookup: CDR1 LNHDA, CDR2 SQIVND (reference sequence). The CDR3 is made up of 14 amino acids.

The genes are TRBV5-4 and TRBJ2-7; 7 positions match TRBD2. CDR1 and CDR2 (germline): SGHNT, YYREEE (reference sequence). The CDR3 is made up of 13 amino acids. Unmatched junction bases numbered 4, after V lost 4 bases and J lost 3 bases. CDR3 region: CASSQGTNYEQYF. The CDR3 nucleotides read TGTGCCAGCAGCCAAGGGACTAACTACGAGCAGTACTTC.

The chain combines TRBV2 with TRBJ2-1, with D unclear. Trimming stripped 5 bases from V and 6 bases from J, with 8 bases between. CDR3 length: 12 amino acids. Germline V lookup: CDR1 SNHLY, CDR2 FYNNEI. The CDR3 here is CASSPQFNEQFF. DNA for the CDR3: TGTGCCAGCAGTCCTCAGTTCAATGAGCAGTTCTTC.

The V and J genes are TRBV2 and TRBJ2-1; D not resolved. The CDR3 spans 16 residues. V was pared by 2 bases and J by 0 bases, with 11 bases between. Germline CDR1 SNHLY, CDR2 FYNNEI. CDR3 sequence reads: CASSETAASSYNEQFF. The CDR3, as DNA: TGTGCCAGCAGTGAAACGGCGGCTAGCTCCTACAATGAGCAGTTCTTC.

This sequence joins TRBV5-1 and TRBJ1-1; tentative D call: TRBD1 (5 bases). The germline V gene has CDR1 SGHRS and CDR2 YFSETQ. V was cut by 4 bases and J by 3 bases, with 10 bases left in between. This CDR3 is built from 13 residues. In nucleotides, the CDR3 is TGCGCCAGCAGCACCCTACAGGACACTGAAGCTTTCTTT. Protein product: CASSTLQDTEAFF.

This clone was recorded a few times. This sequence joins TRBV19 and TRBJ2-1; D could derive from TRBD1 or TRBD2 (5 bases each). The CDR3 is 14 residues long. Per germline, CDR1 LNHDA and CDR2 SQIVND (reference sequence). Trimming shortened V by 3 bases and J by 2 bases, and 8 bases separated the two germline ends. The CDR3, as DNA: TGTGCCAGTAGTATCGGGACGGCCTACAATGAGCAGTTCTTC. The encoded protein is CASSIGTAYNEQFF. Based on the CDR3 plus reference TRBV19 and TRBJ2-1, the full variable domain is DGGITQSPKYLFRKEGQNVTLSCEQNLNHDAMYWYRQDPGQGLRLIYYSQIVNDFQKGDIAEGYSVSREKKESFPLTVTSAQKNPTAFYLCASSIGTAYNEQFFGPGTRLTVL.

The chain combines TRBV5-6 with TRBJ1-2; 9 nucleotides agree with TRBD1. J gave up 8 bases and V 0 bases, and 8 bases lay outside the gene matches. From germline, CDR1 is SGHDT and CDR2 YYEEEE. The CDR3 is 15 amino acids. CDR3 in amino acids: CASSLVGTGSGGYTF. CDR3 DNA: TGTGCCAGCAGCTTGGTTGGGACAGGGTCGGGCGGCTACACCTTC. The entire variable domain, with the rest obtained from reference TRBV5-6 and TRBJ1-2, is as follows: DAGVTQSPTHLIKTRGQQVTLRCSPKSGHDTVSWYQQALGQGPQFIFQYYEEEERQRGNFPDRFSGHQFPNYSSELNVNALLLGDSALYLCASSLVGTGSGGYTFGSGTRLTVV.

V gene TRBV19 combines with J gene TRBJ1-4; D is perhaps TRBD1 (6 bases). The V end lost 6 bases, the J end lost 6 bases, and 20 bases lay between the germline ends. The CDR3 sequence is 16 residues long. CDR1 and CDR2 from the germline V gene are LNHDA and SQIVND (reference sequence). CDR3 sequence (DNA): TGTGCCAGTAGGACAATGGGACAAATGAACGATGAAAAACTGTTTTTT. It encodes CASRTMGQMNDEKLFF.

The V call is TRBV19, the J call TRBJ2-4; D is uncertain. Per germline, CDR1 LNHDA and CDR2 SQIVND (reference sequence). The CDR3 covers 16 residues. Trimming stripped 7 bases from V and 0 bases from J, with 16 bases between. The CDR3 DNA follows: TGTGCCAGTACCACGAGCGAGGCAGGAGCCAAAAACATTCAGTACTTC. This codes for CASTTSEAGAKNIQYF.

The chain has TRBV12-3 or TRBV12-4 and TRBJ1-5; D uncertain. Between the trimmed V and J ends, which lost 5 bases and 3 bases, there was a span of 8 bases. The CDR3 runs to 13 residues. The CDR3 bases are TGTGCCAGCAGTCACACCACCAATCAGCCCCAGCATTTT. It translates to CASSHTTNQPQHF.

The rearrangement joins TRBV2 to TRBJ1-4; 9 bases match TRBD1. This CDR3 spans 15 amino acids. With 4 bases clipped from V and 0 bases from J, the junction kept 0 bases outside the gene matches. The V gene's germline CDR1 is SNHLY and CDR2 FYNNEI. CDR3 nucleotide sequence: TGTGCCAGCAGTGGGGACAGGGCAACTAATGAAAAACTGTTTTTT. Protein sequence: CASSGDRATNEKLFF.

The J gene is TRBJ1-4, the V gene TRBV5-8; D not resolved. This CDR3 contains 13 residues. CDR1 is SGHTS and CDR2 is YDEGEE in the germline V gene. With 0 bases removed from V and 3 bases from J, the gap between germline ends came to 3 bases. The CDR3: CASSLVPNEKLFF. The CDR3 DNA follows: TGTGCCAGCAGCTTGGTCCCTAATGAAAAACTGTTTTTT. The whole variable domain, filled in from reference TRBV5-8 and TRBJ1-4, reads EAGVTQSPTHLIKTRGQQATLRCSPISGHTSVYWYQQALGLGLQFLLWYDEGEERNRGNFPPRFSGRQFPNYSSELNVNALELEDSALYLCASSLVPNEKLFFGSGTQLSVL.

This chain connects TRBV5-4 to TRBJ1-1, with D possibly being TRBD1 (5 bases). Germline V gives CDR1 SGHNT, CDR2 YYREEE (reference sequence). The V end lost 5 bases, the J end lost 7 bases, and 18 bases lay between the germline ends. This CDR3 contains 14 residues. This CDR3 is CASRPGGGENEAFF. In DNA, the CDR3 is TGTGCCAGCAGACCAGGCGGGGGGGAAAATGAAGCTTTCTTT.

V gene TRBV2 combines with J gene TRBJ1-5, with D possibly matching TRBD1 (5 bases). The CDR3 contains 18 residues. The germline V gene has CDR1 SNHLY and CDR2 FYNNEI. Trimming left V 6 bases short and J 2 bases short, with 23 bases between. CDR3 DNA: TGTGCCAGCAGAGAAAGTTCGTCAAGGGGAGTAGGCAATCAGCCCCAGCATTTT. Protein: CASRESSSRGVGNQPQHF.